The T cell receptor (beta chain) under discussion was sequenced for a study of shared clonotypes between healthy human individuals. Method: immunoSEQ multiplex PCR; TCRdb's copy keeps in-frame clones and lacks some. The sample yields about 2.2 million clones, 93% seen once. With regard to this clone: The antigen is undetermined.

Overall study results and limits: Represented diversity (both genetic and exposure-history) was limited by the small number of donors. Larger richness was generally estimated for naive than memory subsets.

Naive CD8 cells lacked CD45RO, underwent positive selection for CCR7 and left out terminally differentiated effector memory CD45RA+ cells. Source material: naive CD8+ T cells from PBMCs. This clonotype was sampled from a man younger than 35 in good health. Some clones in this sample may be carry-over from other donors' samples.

The CDR3 DNA is TGTGCCAGCAGTTACGGCCAGGGCGGGAGAGGCTACACCTTC. Encoded protein: CASSYGQGGRGYTF. The chain uses TRBV6-5 and TRBJ1-2, with a possible D match to TRBD1 (5 bases). V lost 2 bases and J 8 bases, leaving 15 bases between the germline ends. CDR1 is MNHEY and CDR2 is SVGAGI in the germline V gene. This CDR3 is built from 14 residues.